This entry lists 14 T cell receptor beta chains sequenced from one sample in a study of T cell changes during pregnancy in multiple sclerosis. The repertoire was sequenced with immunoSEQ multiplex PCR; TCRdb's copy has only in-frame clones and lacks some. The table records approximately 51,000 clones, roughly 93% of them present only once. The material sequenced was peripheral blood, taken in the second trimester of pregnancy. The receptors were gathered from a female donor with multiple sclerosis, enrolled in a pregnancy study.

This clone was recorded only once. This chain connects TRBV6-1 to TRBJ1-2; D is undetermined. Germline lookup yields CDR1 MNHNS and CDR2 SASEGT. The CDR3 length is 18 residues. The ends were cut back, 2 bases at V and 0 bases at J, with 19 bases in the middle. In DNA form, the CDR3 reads TGTGCCAGCAGTGAATATGGGTCAGGTCGTTATTCTAACTATGGCTACACCTTC. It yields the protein CASSEYGSGRYSNYGYTF.

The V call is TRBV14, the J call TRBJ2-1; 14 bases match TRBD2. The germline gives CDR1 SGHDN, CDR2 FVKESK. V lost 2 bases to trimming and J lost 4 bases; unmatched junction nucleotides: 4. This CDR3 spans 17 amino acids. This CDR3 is CASSQRLAGGPYNEQFF. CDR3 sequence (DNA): TGTGCCAGCAGCCAAAGACTAGCGGGAGGGCCTTACAATGAGCAGTTCTTC.

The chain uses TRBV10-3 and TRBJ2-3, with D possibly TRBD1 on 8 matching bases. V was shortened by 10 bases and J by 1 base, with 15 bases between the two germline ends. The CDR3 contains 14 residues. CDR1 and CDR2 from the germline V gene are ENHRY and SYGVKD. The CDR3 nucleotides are TGTGCCAACAGGGGGGGAGGAGGCACAGATACGCAGTATTTT. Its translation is CANRGGGGTDTQYF.

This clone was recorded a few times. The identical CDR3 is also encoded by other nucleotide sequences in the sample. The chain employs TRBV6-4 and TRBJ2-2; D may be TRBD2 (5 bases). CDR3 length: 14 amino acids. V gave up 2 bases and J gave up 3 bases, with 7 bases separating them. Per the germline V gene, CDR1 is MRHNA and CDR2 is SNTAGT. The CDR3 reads CASSDGRDTGELFF. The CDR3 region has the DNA TGTGCCAGCAGTGACGGGCGGGACACCGGGGAGCTGTTTTTT.

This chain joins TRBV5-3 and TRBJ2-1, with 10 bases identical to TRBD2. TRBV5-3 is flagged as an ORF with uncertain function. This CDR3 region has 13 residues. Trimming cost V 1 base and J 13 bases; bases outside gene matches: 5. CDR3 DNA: TGTGCCAGAAGCTTGAGGACTAGCGGAGTCCAGTTCTTC. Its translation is CARSLRTSGVQFF.

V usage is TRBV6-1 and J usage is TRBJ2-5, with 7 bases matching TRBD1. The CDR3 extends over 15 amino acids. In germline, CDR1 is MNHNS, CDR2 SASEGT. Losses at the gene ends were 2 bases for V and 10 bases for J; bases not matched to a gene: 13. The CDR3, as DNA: TGTGCCAGCAGTGAATACAGGGGATACTCAGGGGACCAGTACTTC. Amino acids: CASSEYRGYSGDQYF.

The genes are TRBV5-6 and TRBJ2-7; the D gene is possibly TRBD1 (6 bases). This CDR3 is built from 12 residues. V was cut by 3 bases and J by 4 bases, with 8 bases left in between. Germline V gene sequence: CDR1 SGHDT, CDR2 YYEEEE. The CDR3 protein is CASSWTAYEQYF. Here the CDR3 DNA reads TGTGCCAGCAGCTGGACAGCGTACGAGCAGTACTTC. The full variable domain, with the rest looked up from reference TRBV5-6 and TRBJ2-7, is DAGVTQSPTHLIKTRGQQVTLRCSPKSGHDTVSWYQQALGQGPQFIFQYYEEEERQRGNFPDRFSGHQFPNYSSELNVNALLLGDSALYLCASSWTAYEQYFGPGTRLTVT.

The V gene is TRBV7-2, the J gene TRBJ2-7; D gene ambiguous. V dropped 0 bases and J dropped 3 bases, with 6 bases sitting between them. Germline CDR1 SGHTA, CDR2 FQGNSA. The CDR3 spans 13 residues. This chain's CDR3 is CASSLARSYEQYF. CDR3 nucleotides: TGTGCCAGCAGCTTAGCGCGAAGCTACGAGCAGTACTTC.

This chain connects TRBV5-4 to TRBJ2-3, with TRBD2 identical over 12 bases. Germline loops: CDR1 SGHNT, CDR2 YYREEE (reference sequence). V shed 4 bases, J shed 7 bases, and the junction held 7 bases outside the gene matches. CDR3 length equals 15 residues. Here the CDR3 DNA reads TGTGCCAGCAGCGGGGGGACTAGCGGGTGGAATACGCAGTATTTT. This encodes CASSGGTSGWNTQYF.

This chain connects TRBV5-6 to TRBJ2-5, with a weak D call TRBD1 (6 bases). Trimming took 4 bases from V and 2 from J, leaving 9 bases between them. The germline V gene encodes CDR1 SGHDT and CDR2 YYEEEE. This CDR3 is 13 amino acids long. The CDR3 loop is CASSGGQQETQYF. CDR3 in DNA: TGTGCCAGCAGCGGCGGACAGCAAGAGACCCAGTACTTC.

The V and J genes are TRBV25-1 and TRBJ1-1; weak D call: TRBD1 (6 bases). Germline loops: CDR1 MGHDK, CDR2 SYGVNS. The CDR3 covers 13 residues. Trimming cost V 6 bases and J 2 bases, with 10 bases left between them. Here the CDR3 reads CASSKTGNTEAFF. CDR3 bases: TGTGCCAGCAGCAAGACAGGAAACACTGAAGCTTTCTTT.

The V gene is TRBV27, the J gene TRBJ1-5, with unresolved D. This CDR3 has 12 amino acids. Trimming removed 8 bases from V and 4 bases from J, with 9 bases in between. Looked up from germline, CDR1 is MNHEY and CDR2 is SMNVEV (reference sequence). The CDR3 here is CASGVANQPQHF. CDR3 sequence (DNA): TGTGCCAGCGGGGTAGCGAATCAGCCCCAGCATTTT.

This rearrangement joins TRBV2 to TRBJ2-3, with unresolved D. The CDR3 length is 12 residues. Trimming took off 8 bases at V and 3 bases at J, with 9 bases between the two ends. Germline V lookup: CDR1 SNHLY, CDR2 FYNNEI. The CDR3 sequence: CASDKPTDTQYF. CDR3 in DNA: TGTGCCAGCGACAAGCCTACAGATACGCAGTATTTT. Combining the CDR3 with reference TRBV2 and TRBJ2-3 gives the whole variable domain EPEVTQTPSHQVTQMGQEVILRCVPISNHLYFYWYRQILGQKVEFLVSFYNNEISEKSEIFDDQFSVERPDGSNFTLKIRSTKLEDSAMYFCASDKPTDTQYFGPGTRLTVL.

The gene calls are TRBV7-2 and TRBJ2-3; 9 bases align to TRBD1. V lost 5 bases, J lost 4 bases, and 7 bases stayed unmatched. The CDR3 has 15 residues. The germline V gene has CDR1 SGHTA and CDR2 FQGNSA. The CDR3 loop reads CASSPGQGFSDTQYF. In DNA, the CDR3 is TGTGCCAGCAGCCCAGGACAGGGGTTTTCAGATACGCAGTATTTT. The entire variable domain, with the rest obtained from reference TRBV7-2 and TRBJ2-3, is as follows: GAGVSQSPSNKVTEKGKDVELRCDPISGHTALYWYRQSLGQGLEFLIYFQGNSAPDKSGLPSDRFSAERTGGSVSTLTIQRTQQEDSAVYLCASSPGQGFSDTQYFGPGTRLTVL.